One and the same sample provided the 9 T cell receptor beta chains below, sequenced in a study of control samples from healthy donors and cancer patients (dated by TCRdb to about 2020). Library method: the immunoSEQ multiplex PCR assay. What TCRdb holds here is the immuneACCESS table cut down to in-frame rearrangements. Part of the clones is not present; checked against another copy, under half of the missing clones reflect an unresolved V gene, and the others are unexplained. A total of about 98,000 clones appear in this sample, roughly 82% of them only once. The top ten hold roughly 2% of the sample. Sequencing was done on a sample of blood. Every receptor here comes from a man aged 60 to 75 in good health.

This chain connects TRBV7-6 to TRBJ2-3; D unclear. Germline values: CDR1 SGHVS, CDR2 FNYEAQ. The germline V and J ends were trimmed by 1 base and 2 bases, with 4 bases remaining between them. This CDR3 region has 13 residues. CDR3 protein: CASSLGVTDTQYF. CDR3 DNA: TGTGCCAGCAGCTTAGGGGTCACAGATACGCAGTATTTT.

The CDR3 sequence: CASSGYFYEQYF. The CDR3 DNA is TGTGCCAGCAGTGGTTACTTCTACGAGCAGTACTTC. This chain connects TRBV2 to TRBJ2-7; D not certain. Germline V gene sequence: CDR1 SNHLY, CDR2 FYNNEI. This CDR3 contains 12 residues. Deletions cut 4 bases from V and 3 bases from J, with 7 bases between.

This clone is a singleton in its sample. The V and J genes are TRBV6-5 and TRBJ2-5; 7 bases map to TRBD2. Germline V gene lookup returns CDR1 MNHEY and CDR2 SVGAGI. Unmatched junction bases numbered 4, after V lost 1 base and J lost 2 bases. The CDR3 spans 15 residues. The CDR3 loop is CASSYFGTKQETQYF. The DNA for the CDR3 is TGTGCCAGCAGTTACTTCGGGACTAAACAAGAGACCCAGTACTTC.

V and J are TRBV28 and TRBJ2-4; 7 nucleotides match TRBD1. Losses at the gene ends were 5 bases for V and 3 bases for J; bases not matched to a gene: 7. The CDR3 has 15 amino acids. CDR1 is MDHEN, CDR2 SYDVKM, per germline. CDR3 nucleotides: TGTGCCAGCAGTCCACGGACAGGAGTCAAAAACATTCAGTACTTC. Translated: CASSPRTGVKNIQYF.

V and J are TRBV28 and TRBJ2-7; the D gene is possibly TRBD1 (6 bases). From germline, CDR1 is MDHEN and CDR2 SYDVKM. V lost 2 bases, J lost 3 bases, and 17 bases lay in between. The length of the CDR3 is 16 residues. The CDR3 sequence: CASSLTLDSDDYEQYF. The CDR3 nucleotides are TGTGCCAGCAGTTTAACATTGGACAGTGACGACTACGAGCAGTACTTC.

The gene calls are TRBV7-9 and TRBJ2-5; 8 nucleotides align to TRBD1. The CDR3 has 14 residues. Germline loops: CDR1 SEHNR, CDR2 FQNEAQ (reference sequence). V lost 2 bases, J lost 5 bases, and 4 bases stayed unmatched. The CDR3 is CASSLQGALETQYF. For the CDR3, the DNA is TGTGCCAGCAGCTTACAGGGGGCTCTGGAGACCCAGTACTTC.

This rearrangement joins TRBV19 to TRBJ2-7; D is perhaps TRBD1 (5 bases). V lost 5 bases to trimming and J lost 0 bases, with 14 bases between them. CDR1 is LNHDA, CDR2 SQIVND, per germline (reference sequence). The CDR3 is 15 residues long. DNA of the CDR3: TGTGCCAGTAGTCTGGCGTGGGGCAGCTCCTACGAGCAGTACTTC. This encodes CASSLAWGSSYEQYF.

This clone has only one observation. The chain combines TRBV6-5 with TRBJ1-2; D is ambiguous. There are 15 residues in the CDR3. CDR1 is MNHEY and CDR2 is SVGAGI in the germline V gene. V lost 5 bases and J lost 3, with 16 bases in between. The CDR3 DNA is TGTGCCAGCAGTCGCCTGGTGCCAGGTCACTATGGCTACACCTTC. Protein sequence: CASSRLVPGHYGYTF.

J is TRBJ2-7 and V is TRBV4-1; D call uncertain. The CDR3 is made up of 15 amino acids. Trimming removed 0 bases from V and 2 bases from J, with 11 bases in between. The V gene's germline CDR1 is MGHRA and CDR2 YSYEKL. CDR3 in amino acids: CASSQEGERAYEQYF. The CDR3 region has the DNA TGCGCCAGCAGCCAAGAAGGAGAAAGGGCCTACGAGCAGTACTTC.